This passage covers 21 T cell receptor beta chains from one sample sequenced in a study of CD8+ T cells in alopecia areata. Sequencing templates came from extracted RNA that was reverse transcribed into cDNA. Sequencing used immunoSEQ multiplex PCR; TCRdb keeps in-frame clones, though not all of them. The profile covers some 120,000 clones, with 58% appearing a single time and 4.5% taken by the ten largest. Sequencing was performed on CD4+ T cells sorted from blood, taken at week 0. The receptors stem from a human donor with alopecia areata.

The chain links TRBV30 to TRBJ2-3; 15 nucleotides agree with TRBD2. The V and J ends lost 0 bases and 8 bases, in that order; junction bases with no gene match: 6. The CDR3 contains 16 residues. The germline gives CDR1 GTSNPN, CDR2 SVGIG (reference sequence). As DNA, the CDR3 is TGTGCCTGGAGTGTATTTGGGACTAGCGGGAGGTCTACGCAGTATTTT. This sequence encodes CAWSVFGTSGRSTQYF.

This clone turned up a few times. V is TRBV11-1 and J is TRBJ2-1, with 7 bases identical to TRBD1. The germline gives CDR1 SGHAT, CDR2 FQDESV (reference sequence). The CDR3 runs to 15 residues. V shed 5 bases and J 9 bases; nucleotides not matched to a gene: 13. In DNA form, the CDR3 reads TGTGCCAGCAGCGCTCCGGCTAGGGGGCAAGGTGAGCAGTTCTTC. It specifies CASSAPARGQGEQFF.

The rearrangement uses TRBV7-2 and TRBJ2-7; D ambiguous. The CDR3 runs to 13 residues. Looked up from germline, CDR1 is SGHTA and CDR2 is FQGNSA. V lost 5 bases, J lost 5 bases, and 13 bases lay in between. The CDR3 loop is CASSRAPQDEQYF. CDR3 in DNA: TGTGCCAGCAGCCGCGCCCCCCAGGACGAGCAGTACTTC.

J is TRBJ1-2 and V is TRBV30, with D maybe TRBD1 (6 bases). Trimming pared 4 bases from V and 4 bases from J, leaving 16 bases between. Germline CDR1 reads GTSNPN; CDR2 reads SVGIG (reference sequence). The CDR3 totals 14 residues. The CDR3 bases are TGTGCCTGGATACGACAGGCCTCCCTCTATGGCTACACCTTC. The encoded protein is CAWIRQASLYGYTF.

The CDR3 nucleotides are TGTGCCAGTAGTCGGGACAGGATAGACGAGCAGTACTTC. Translated, it gives CASSRDRIDEQYF. The chain is built from TRBV19 and TRBJ2-7, with 8 bases matching TRBD1. V trimming: 5 bases; J trimming: 5 bases; junction bases outside the gene matches: 5. Germline loops: CDR1 LNHDA, CDR2 SQIVND (reference sequence). The CDR3 loop spans 13 amino acids. Drawing the rest from reference TRBV19 and TRBJ2-7, the complete variable domain is DGGITQSPKYLFRKEGQNVTLSCEQNLNHDAMYWYRQDPGQGLRLIYYSQIVNDFQKGDIAEGYSVSREKKESFPLTVTSAQKNPTAFYLCASSRDRIDEQYFGPGTRLTVT.

This chain links TRBV5-1 with TRBJ2-7; 7 bases fit TRBD2. V was clipped by 1 base and J by 0 bases; unmatched bases: 1. The CDR3 is made up of 14 amino acids. The V gene's germline CDR1 is SGHRS and CDR2 YFSETQ. In DNA, the CDR3 is TGCGCCAGCAGCTTGTCGGGGGGCTCCTACGAGCAGTACTTC. Translating gives CASSLSGGSYEQYF.

This clone turned up a few times. J is TRBJ2-1 and V is TRBV5-4, with 14 bases aligning to TRBD2. CDR3 length: 17 residues. V trimming: 3 bases; J trimming: 5 bases; junction bases outside the gene matches: 7. The germline CDR1 and CDR2 sequences are SGHNT and YYREEE (reference sequence). CDR3 DNA: TGTGCCAGCAGCTCGGGACTAGCGGGAGCCACCCACAATGAGCAGTTCTTC. The encoded protein is CASSSGLAGATHNEQFF. The entire variable domain, with the rest obtained from reference TRBV5-4 and TRBJ2-1, is as follows: ETGVTQSPTHLIKTRGQQVTLRCSSQSGHNTVSWYQQALGQGPQFIFQYYREEENGRGNFPPRFSGLQFPNYSSELNVNALELDDSALYLCASSSGLAGATHNEQFFGPGTRLTVL.

This clone appeared a few times. The chain has TRBV5-1 and TRBJ2-7, with 14 bases identical to TRBD2. This CDR3 is 14 amino acids long. The germline gives CDR1 SGHRS, CDR2 YFSETQ. The ends lost 4 bases at V and 6 bases at J; junction bases unmatched: 3. The CDR3 spells CASSPGLAGGEQYF. The DNA for the CDR3 is TGCGCCAGCAGCCCCGGACTAGCGGGAGGCGAGCAGTACTTC.

This clone was seen a handful of times. This chain links TRBV7-9 with TRBJ1-1; D might be TRBD1 (6 bases). CDR1 is SEHNR, CDR2 FQNEAQ, per germline (reference sequence). The V end lost 3 bases, the J end lost 1 base, and 12 bases lay between the germline ends. The CDR3 is 15 residues long. The CDR3 spells CASSFNRARNTEAFF. As DNA, the CDR3 is TGTGCCAGCAGCTTCAACAGGGCAAGGAACACTGAAGCTTTCTTT.

This chain connects TRBV5-1 to TRBJ2-7; the match to TRBD1 covers 9 bases. J was trimmed by 1 base and V by 0 bases; bases with no gene match: 2. This CDR3 contains 15 residues. Germline lookup yields CDR1 SGHRS and CDR2 YFSETQ. CDR3 nucleotides: TGCGCCAGCAGCTTGGGACAGGGGGTATCCTACGAGCAGTACTTC. Translation gives CASSLGQGVSYEQYF.

The chain employs TRBV18 and TRBJ1-2, with D possibly TRBD1 on 5 matching bases. CDR1 is KGHSH, CDR2 LQKENI, per germline. This CDR3 is built from 13 residues. V dropped 4 bases and J dropped 6 bases, with 12 bases sitting between them. The CDR3 nucleotides read TGTGCCAGCTCACTCGGGACCGGGGATGGCTACACCTTC. Encoded protein: CASSLGTGDGYTF.

This clone was seen many times. This chain joins TRBV18 and TRBJ2-7; D tentatively fits TRBD1 or TRBD2 (5 bases each). This CDR3 region has 16 residues. Germline V lookup: CDR1 KGHSH, CDR2 LQKENI. V was cut by 1 base and J by 0 bases, with 13 bases left in between. The CDR3 nucleotides are TGTGCCAGCTCACCACGAGGGCAGGGAGACTCCTACGAGCAGTACTTC. Protein sequence: CASSPRGQGDSYEQYF.

J is TRBJ2-7 and V is TRBV4-1; TRBD1 might be the D (6 bases). The CDR3 spans 12 residues. Trimming left V 5 bases short and J 3 bases short, with 8 bases between. Per the germline V gene, CDR1 is MGHRA and CDR2 is YSYEKL. CDR3 coding DNA: TGCGCCAGCAGCAAACAGGGCTACGAGCAGTACTTC. This encodes CASSKQGYEQYF.

In this sample, this clone turned up a few times. The chain combines TRBV5-4 with TRBJ2-2; 10 bases align to TRBD2. Germline V lookup: CDR1 SGHNT, CDR2 YYREEE (reference sequence). This CDR3 region has 17 residues. Trimming cost V 3 bases and J 5 bases; bases outside gene matches: 10. The CDR3 sequence: CASSSLAGLTRTGELFF. The CDR3, as DNA: TGTGCCAGCAGCTCACTAGCGGGGCTTACCCGGACCGGGGAGCTGTTTTTT.

Turning to this clone: Other nucleotide sequences from this sample produce the same CDR3. The chain uses TRBV6-5 and TRBJ1-5; D is possibly TRBD1 (5 bases). The CDR3 is made up of 14 amino acids. The germline gives CDR1 MNHEY, CDR2 SVGAGI. Trimming removed 0 bases from V and 2 bases from J, with 5 bases in between. The CDR3 sequence: CASSYSGGNQPQHF. CDR3 nucleotide sequence: TGTGCCAGCAGTTACTCAGGGGGCAATCAGCCCCAGCATTTT.

This clone appeared a single time. The chain has TRBV7-2 and TRBJ2-5, with 12 bases matching TRBD2. Germline trimming cut 7 bases from V and 3 bases from J; bases unmatched to any gene: 9. The CDR3 length is 16 residues. Per germline, CDR1 SGHTA and CDR2 FQGNSA. CDR3 region: CASNMRLAGGEETQYF. The DNA for the CDR3 is TGTGCCAGCAACATGAGGCTAGCGGGAGGGGAAGAGACCCAGTACTTC.

This chain links TRBV6-5 with TRBJ1-2; no clear D. CDR1 is MNHEY, CDR2 SVGAGI, per germline. Trimming removed 4 bases from V and 6 bases from J, with 12 bases in between. This CDR3 has 13 amino acids. CDR3 region: CASSSPRQHGYTF. CDR3 nucleotides: TGTGCCAGCAGTTCCCCCAGGCAGCATGGCTACACCTTC.

This clone was seen just once. The chain combines TRBV4-1 with TRBJ1-2, with a tentative D call TRBD1 (5 bases). Germline CDR1 reads MGHRA; CDR2 reads YSYEKL. The V gene lost 2 bases and the J gene lost 4 bases, with 11 bases spanning the gap. The CDR3 loop spans 14 amino acids. CDR3 DNA: TGCGCCAGCAGCCAATTATGGGGCAGCTATGGCTACACCTTC. This encodes CASSQLWGSYGYTF.

The chain carries TRBV28 and TRBJ2-3; no clear D. This CDR3 is 13 amino acids long. Germline V gene data show CDR1 as MDHEN and CDR2 as SYDVKM. The V end lost 11 bases, the J end lost 0 bases, and 12 bases lay between the germline ends. The CDR3 bases are TGTGCCGCCCTGAGCTCTAGCACAGATACGCAGTATTTT. Translating gives CAALSSSTDTQYF.

This clone was counted only a few times. V gene TRBV7-2 combines with J gene TRBJ2-3, with D tentatively TRBD2 (5 bases). The V gene lost 1 base and the J gene lost 0 bases, with 11 bases spanning the gap. The CDR3 spans 16 residues. Germline V gene lookup returns CDR1 SGHTA and CDR2 FQGNSA. CDR3 residues: CASSLERTSSTDTQYF. CDR3 sequence (DNA): TGTGCCAGCAGCTTAGAGCGGACCTCTAGCACAGATACGCAGTATTTT.

This clone is a singleton in its sample. The J gene is TRBJ2-7, the V gene TRBV5-1, with D hard to call. Trimming shortened V by 0 bases and J by 4 bases, and 8 bases separated the two germline ends. CDR1 SGHRS and CDR2 YFSETQ come from the germline V gene. CDR3 length: 13 residues. Written as DNA, the CDR3 is TGCGCCAGCAGCTTGGACCGGGCATACGAGCAGTACTTC. It codes for CASSLDRAYEQYF. Full variable domain (remainder filled in from reference TRBV5-1 and TRBJ2-7): KAGVTQTPRYLIKTRGQQVTLSCSPISGHRSVSWYQQTPGQGLQFLFEYFSETQRNKGNFPGRFSGRQFSNSRSEMNVSTLELGDSALYLCASSLDRAYEQYFGPGTRLTVT.